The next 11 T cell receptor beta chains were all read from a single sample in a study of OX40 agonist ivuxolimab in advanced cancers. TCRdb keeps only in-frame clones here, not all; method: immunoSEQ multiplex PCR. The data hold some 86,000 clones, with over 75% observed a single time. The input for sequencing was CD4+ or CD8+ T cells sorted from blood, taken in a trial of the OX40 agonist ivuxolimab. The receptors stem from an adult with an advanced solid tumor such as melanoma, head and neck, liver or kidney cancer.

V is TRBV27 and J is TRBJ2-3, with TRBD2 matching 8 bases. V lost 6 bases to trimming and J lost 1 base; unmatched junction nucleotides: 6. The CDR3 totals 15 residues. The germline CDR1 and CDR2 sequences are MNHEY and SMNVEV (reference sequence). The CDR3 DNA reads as TGTGCCAGCAGGCGGTTAGCGGGGCGCACAGATACGCAGTATTTT. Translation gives CASRRLAGRTDTQYF.

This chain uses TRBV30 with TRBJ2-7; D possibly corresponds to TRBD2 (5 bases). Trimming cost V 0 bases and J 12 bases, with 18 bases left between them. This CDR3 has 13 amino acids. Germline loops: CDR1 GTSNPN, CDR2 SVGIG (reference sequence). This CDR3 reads CAWSVAEASFRYF. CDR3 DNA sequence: TGTGCCTGGAGTGTAGCAGAGGCTAGCTTTCGGTACTTC. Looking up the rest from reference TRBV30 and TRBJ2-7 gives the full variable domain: SQTIHQWPATLVQPVGSPLSLECTVEGTSNPNLYWYRQAAGRGLQLLFYSVGIGQISSEVPQNLSASRPQDRQFILSSKKLLLSDSGFYLCAWSVAEASFRYFGPGTRLTVT.

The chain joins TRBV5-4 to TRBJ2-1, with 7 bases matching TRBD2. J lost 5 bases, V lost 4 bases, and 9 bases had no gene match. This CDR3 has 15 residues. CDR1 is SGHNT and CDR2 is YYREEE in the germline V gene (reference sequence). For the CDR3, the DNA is TGTGCCAGCAGCAATCCCCGGACTAGTAACAATGAGCAGTTCTTC. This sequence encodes CASSNPRTSNNEQFF. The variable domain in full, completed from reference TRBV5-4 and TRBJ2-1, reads ETGVTQSPTHLIKTRGQQVTLRCSSQSGHNTVSWYQQALGQGPQFIFQYYREEENGRGNFPPRFSGLQFPNYSSELNVNALELDDSALYLCASSNPRTSNNEQFFGPGTRLTVL.

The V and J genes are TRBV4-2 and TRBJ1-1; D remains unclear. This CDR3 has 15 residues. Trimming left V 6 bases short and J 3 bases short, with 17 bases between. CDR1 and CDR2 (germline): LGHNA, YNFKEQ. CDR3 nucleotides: TGTGCCAGCAGTTTGGGCGGGAACAGTCACACTGAAGCTTTCTTT. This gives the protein CASSLGGNSHTEAFF.

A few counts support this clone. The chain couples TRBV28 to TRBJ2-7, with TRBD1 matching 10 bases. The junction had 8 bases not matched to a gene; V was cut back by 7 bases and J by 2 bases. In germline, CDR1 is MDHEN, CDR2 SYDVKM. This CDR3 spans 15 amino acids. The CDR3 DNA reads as TGTGCCAGCAATTCCCCCGGGACAGGGGCCTACGAGCAGTACTTC. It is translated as CASNSPGTGAYEQYF. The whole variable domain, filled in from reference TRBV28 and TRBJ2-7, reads DVKVTQSSRYLVKRTGEKVFLECVQDMDHENMFWYRQDPGLGLRLIYFSYDVKMKEKGDIPEGYSVSREKKERFSLILESASTNQTSMYLCASNSPGTGAYEQYFGPGTRLTVT.

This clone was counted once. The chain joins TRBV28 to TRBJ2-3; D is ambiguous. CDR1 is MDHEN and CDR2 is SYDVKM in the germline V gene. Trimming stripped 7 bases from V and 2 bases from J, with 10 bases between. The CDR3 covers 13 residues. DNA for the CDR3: TGTGCCAGCATAAGGCCAGACACAGATACGCAGTATTTT. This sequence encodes CASIRPDTDTQYF.

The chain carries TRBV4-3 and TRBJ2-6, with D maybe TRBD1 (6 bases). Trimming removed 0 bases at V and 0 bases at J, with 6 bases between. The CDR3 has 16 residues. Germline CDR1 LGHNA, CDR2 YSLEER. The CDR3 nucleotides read TGCGCCAGCAGCCAAGAGGGACACTCTGGGGCCAACGTCCTGACTTTC. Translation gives CASSQEGHSGANVLTF.

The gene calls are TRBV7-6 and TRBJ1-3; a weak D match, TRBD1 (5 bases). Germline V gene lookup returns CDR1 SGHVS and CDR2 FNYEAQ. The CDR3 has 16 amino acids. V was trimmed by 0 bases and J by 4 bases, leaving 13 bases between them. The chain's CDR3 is CASSLARQGIGNTIYF. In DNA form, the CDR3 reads TGTGCCAGCAGCTTAGCGCGGCAGGGTATAGGAAACACCATATATTTT.

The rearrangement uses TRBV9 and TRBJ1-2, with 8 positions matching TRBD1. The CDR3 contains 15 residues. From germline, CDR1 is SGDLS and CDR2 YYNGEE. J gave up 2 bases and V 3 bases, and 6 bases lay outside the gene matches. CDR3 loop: CASSATGGSNYGYTF. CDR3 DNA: TGTGCCAGCAGCGCTACAGGGGGATCCAACTATGGCTACACCTTC.

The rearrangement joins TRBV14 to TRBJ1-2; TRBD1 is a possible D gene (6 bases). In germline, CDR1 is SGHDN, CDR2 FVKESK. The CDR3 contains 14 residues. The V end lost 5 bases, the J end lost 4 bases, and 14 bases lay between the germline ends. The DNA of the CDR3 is TGTGCCAGCAGCGTCCGGACAGCCGGCTATGGCTACACCTTC. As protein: CASSVRTAGYGYTF.

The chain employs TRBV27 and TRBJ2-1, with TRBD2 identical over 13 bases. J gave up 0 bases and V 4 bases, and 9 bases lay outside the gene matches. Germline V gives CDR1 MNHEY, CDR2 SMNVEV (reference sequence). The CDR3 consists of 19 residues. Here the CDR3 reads CASSSAGLAGSSSYNEQFF. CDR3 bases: TGTGCCAGCAGTTCAGCGGGACTAGCGGGATCTAGCTCCTACAATGAGCAGTTCTTC.